What follows is one TCR beta chain and its context. Researchers sorted participants into cohorts using their self-reported clinical history. Donors of Cohort 3 who recovered were those that had two negative PCRs, clearance, or symptom resolution. TCRdb's copy holds only in-frame clones and misses some; the assay was immunoSEQ multiplex PCR. The sample has fewer than 350,000 clones; around nine tenths are singletons. These data are taken from a study of blood T cell repertoires in COVID-19. Sequences were obtained from PBMCs or T cells enriched from blood (not recorded which). The receptor comes from a woman aged 40 to 55 who had recovered from COVID-19.

The CDR3 DNA reads as TGTGCCAGCAGTTACAGGGGGACAGGGGGCCACGAGCAGTACTTC. It specifies CASSYRGTGGHEQYF. V usage is TRBV6-2 or TRBV6-3 and J usage is TRBJ2-7; the match to TRBD1 covers 12 bases. The CDR3 consists of 15 residues. The germline CDR1 and CDR2 sequences are MNHEY and SVGEGT. J lost 5 bases, V lost 2 bases, and 4 bases had no gene match.